The 10 T cell receptor beta chains presented below share a single source sample, sequenced in a study of cytomegalovirus exposure and HLA in healthy donors. PCR was performed using 60 Vbeta and 13 Jbeta primers. Using immunoSEQ multiplex PCR, the repertoire was profiled, and TCRdb retains in-frame clones only, with some absent. The repertoire holds over 120,000 clones, with more than 8% as singletons. Specimen: PBMCs. Receptors originate from a man aged 50-59 years in good health and CMV-seronegative.

V is TRBV7-2 and J is TRBJ2-5; a weak D match, TRBD2 (6 bases). Germline V CDR1 and CDR2: SGHTA, FQGNSA. Between the trimmed V and J ends, which lost 4 bases and 2 bases, there was a span of 26 bases. This CDR3 region has 19 residues. The DNA for the CDR3 is TGTGCCAGCAGCTCGTACGCCGTGGGGGGAATTTTGGGTCAAGAGACCCAGTACTTC. It is translated as CASSSYAVGGILGQETQYF.

The chain recombines TRBV2 with TRBJ1-4, with D perhaps TRBD1 (5 bases). The CDR3 has 14 residues. V was cut by 4 bases and J by 5 bases, with 11 bases left in between. Germline-derived CDR1 and CDR2 are SNHLY and FYNNEI. As DNA, the CDR3 is TGTGCCAGCAGTGTCGCGACAGACAATGAAAAACTGTTTTTT. Protein sequence: CASSVATDNEKLFF.

The V gene is TRBV5-1, the J gene TRBJ2-7, with a weak D call TRBD1 (5 bases). Trimming removed 7 bases at V and 0 bases at J, with 14 bases between. Germline V lookup: CDR1 SGHRS, CDR2 YFSETQ. The CDR3 covers 14 residues. Written as DNA, the CDR3 is TGCGCCAGCGGCCAGGGATCAAGCTCCTACGAGCAGTACTTC. This sequence encodes CASGQGSSSYEQYF.

This clone came up a few times. The CDR3 bases are TGTGCCAGCAGCTTACTAGCGGGAGGCACAGATACGCAGTATTTT. Translation gives CASSLLAGGTDTQYF. The genes are TRBV5-6 and TRBJ2-3, with 11 bases lining up with TRBD2. Germline assignment: CDR1 SGHDT and CDR2 YYEEEE. Trimming at V came to 2 bases and at J to 1 base, leaving 0 bases not matched to a gene. The CDR3 spans 15 residues. The full variable domain, its missing parts supplied by reference TRBV5-6 and TRBJ2-3, is DAGVTQSPTHLIKTRGQQVTLRCSPKSGHDTVSWYQQALGQGPQFIFQYYEEEERQRGNFPDRFSGHQFPNYSSELNVNALLLGDSALYLCASSLLAGGTDTQYFGPGTRLTVL.

In its sample, this clone was seen a few times. J is TRBJ2-1 and V is TRBV6-6; TRBD1 is a possible D gene (7 bases). The germline V gene encodes CDR1 MNHNY and CDR2 SVGAGI (reference sequence). The CDR3 length is 13 residues. V lost 5 bases, J lost 6 bases, and 11 bases lay in between. CDR3 nucleotides: TGTGCCAGCAGTCATCAGGGGGGCAATGAGCAGTTCTTC. Translated: CASSHQGGNEQFF.

In its sample, this clone was seen a few times. This chain connects TRBV11-3 to TRBJ1-1; 7 bases fit TRBD1. Per germline, CDR1 SGHNT and CDR2 YENEEA. V dropped 5 bases and J dropped 3; count of bases not matched to a gene: 6. This CDR3 comprises 14 residues. This CDR3 is CASSRGGADTEAFF. The CDR3, as DNA: TGTGCCAGCAGCCGAGGGGGCGCGGACACTGAAGCTTTCTTT.

The V and J genes are TRBV4-1 and TRBJ1-6; D is undetermined. Germline loops: CDR1 MGHRA, CDR2 YSYEKL. The CDR3 spans 16 residues. V lost 0 bases to trimming and J lost 4 bases, with 10 bases between them. Here the CDR3 reads CASSQEQDNYNSPLHF. CDR3 nucleotide sequence: TGCGCCAGCAGCCAAGAGCAGGATAATTATAATTCACCCCTCCACTTT.

The chain couples TRBV5-6 to TRBJ1-3, with TRBD1 as a possible D gene (6 bases). Per germline, CDR1 SGHDT and CDR2 YYEEEE. Trimming pared 4 bases from V and 1 base from J, leaving 12 bases between. This CDR3 spans 15 amino acids. The CDR3 reads CASSRRGISGNTIYF. The CDR3 region has the DNA TGTGCCAGCAGCCGCAGGGGAATATCTGGAAACACCATATATTTT.

This sequence joins TRBV9 and TRBJ2-3, with D possibly TRBD2 on 5 matching bases. Germline V gives CDR1 SGDLS, CDR2 YYNGEE. With 4 bases removed from V and 1 base from J, the gap between germline ends came to 13 bases. CDR3 length equals 15 residues. The CDR3 region is CASSPWGSGTDTQYF. CDR3 in DNA: TGTGCCAGCAGCCCCTGGGGTAGCGGCACAGATACGCAGTATTTT.

The chain uses TRBV7-9 and TRBJ1-3, with TRBD1 as a possible D gene (6 bases). Trimming shortened V by 9 bases and J by 3 bases, and 12 bases separated the two germline ends. The germline CDR1 and CDR2 sequences are SEHNR and FQNEAQ (reference sequence). This CDR3 is 13 amino acids long. The CDR3 region is CASSRDNGNTIYF. The CDR3 DNA sequence: TGTGCCAGTTCCCGGGACAATGGAAACACCATATATTTT.